This is a list of T cell receptor beta chains from one sample in a study of blood T cell repertoires in COVID-19. The protocol was immunoSEQ multiplex PCR, while the TCRdb copy is restricted to in-frame clones and leaves out a portion. The sample yields roughly 130,000 clones, about 80% seen once. The sequenced sample consisted of PBMCs or T cells enriched from blood (not recorded which). These receptors were obtained from a man aged 50-60 years who had recovered from COVID-19. CDR3s include the opening cysteine and the closing phenylalanine or tryptophan. D genes are given only for firm matches. Rows give clone size only sometimes, using once, few, many, or a class for an expanded clone.

TRBJ1-4 . . TRBV23-1 TGCGCCAGCAGTCAATCAGAGGTCCGGGGGAGTAAACTGTTTTTT CASSQSEVRGSKLFF
TRBJ1-1 . once TRBV28 . CASSSSRQMNTEAFF
TRBJ1-2 . . TRBV24-1 TGTGCCACCCGGGAGGGCTACACCTTC CATREGYTF
TRBJ1-4 TRBD1 once TRBV6-2/TRBV6-3 TGTGCCAGCAGTTCCGGGACAGAATCCTCCTCTAATGAAAAACTGTTTTTT CASSSGTESSSNEKLFF
TRBJ2-7 . once TRBV2 TGTGCCAGCAGTGAATCAACTTACAGTGGGCAGTACTTC CASSESTYSGQYF
TRBJ1-1 . . TRBV14 TGTGCCAGCAGCCAAGAGCTGTCCCGGACTGAAGCTTTCTTT CASSQELSRTEAFF
TRBJ2-2 TRBD1 few TRBV29-1 TGCAGCGTTTGGAGGACAGGGGTCACCGGGGAGCTGTTTTTT CSVWRTGVTGELFF
TRBJ2-7 TRBD1 . TRBV5-4 TGTGCCGGACTAAGACAGGGGTCCTACGAGCAGTACTTC CAGLRQGSYEQYF
TRBJ2-1 TRBD1 . TRBV7-8 TGTGCCAGCAGCTTGGGCCCACAGGGGGCGGGTGAGCAGTTCTTC CASSLGPQGAGEQFF
TRBJ2-7 . . TRBV28 TGTGCCAGCAGGGCATCCACCTACGAGCAGTACTTC CASRASTYEQYF
TRBJ1-6 TRBD1 . TRBV5-1 TGCGCCAGCAGAAGCGGACAGGGAAATTATAATTCACCCCTCCACTTT CASRSGQGNYNSPLHF
TRBJ1-1 TRBD1 . TRBV5-4 TGTGCCAGCAGCTTGGCCGGGACAGCGAACACTGAAGCTTTCTTT CASSLAGTANTEAFF
TRBJ2-1 TRBD2 few TRBV9 TGTGCCAGCAGCGACCAACTAGCGGGGGGTCACAATGAGCAGTTCTTC CASSDQLAGGHNEQFF
TRBJ1-1 TRBD1 . TRBV29-1 TGCAGCGCGTTTCGGACAGGGAAGGGTACCACTGAAGCTTTCTTT CSAFRTGKGTTEAFF
TRBJ1-3 . . TRBV7-9 TGTGCCAGCAGCTCGAGCGGAAACCCGGGGGGAAACACCATATATTTT CASSSSGNPGGNTIYF
TRBJ2-5 TRBD1 . TRBV5-5 TGTGCCAGCAGCTTGAGGCCAGGGGGACGGGAGACCCAGTACTTC CASSLRPGGRETQYF
TRBJ2-3 . once TRBV9 TGTGCCAGCAGCGTAGCAGTGGATACGCAGTATTTT CASSVAVDTQYF
TRBJ1-2 . once TRBV21-1 TGTGCCAGCAGCAACCACATGGGGGACAGGGGGTTATACTATGGCTACACCTTC CASSNHMGDRGLYYGYTF
TRBJ2-1 . . TRBV28 TGTGCCAGCACCGTAGGGGGGGGCTCCTACAATGAGCAGTTCTTC CASTVGGGSYNEQFF
TRBJ2-5 TRBD2 . TRBV18 TGTGCCAGCTCACCTTTAGCGGGGGGCGAAAAAGAGACCCAGTACTTC CASSPLAGGEKETQYF
TRBJ2-3 . . TRBV12-3/TRBV12-4 TGTGCCAGCAGTTCACAGCAGGGGGATACGCAGTATTTT CASSSQQGDTQYF
TRBJ1-2 . . TRBV12-3/TRBV12-4 TGTGCCAGCAGTTACCGCCGGGATGGCTACACCTTC CASSYRRDGYTF
TRBJ2-7 . . TRBV6-5 TGTGCCAGCAGTTCCCCCAGGGTTTCCTACGAGCAGTACTTC CASSSPRVSYEQYF
TRBJ1-4 . . TRBV5-1 TGCGCCAGCAGCCCCCGGACATCGCTTGAAAAACTGTTTTTT CASSPRTSLEKLFF
TRBJ2-4 TRBD1 . TRBV9 TGTGCCAGCAGTGACAGGGGAAACATTCAGTACTTC CASSDRGNIQYF
TRBJ1-1 TRBD1 . TRBV2 TGTGCCAGCAGTGGGGACTCGACAGGGTCCAGATCTCCAGCTTTCTTT CASSGDSTGSRSPAFF
TRBJ2-7 . medium-sized TRBV3-1/TRBV3-2 TGTGCCAGCAGCCAAGCCGGGGTCTCCTACGAGCAGTACTTC CASSQAGVSYEQYF
TRBJ1-2 TRBD1 . TRBV19 TGTGCCAGTAGTAGGAGACAGGGGGCGAATTCTAACTATGGCTACACCTTC CASSRRQGANSNYGYTF
TRBJ2-5 . . TRBV5-4 TGTGCCAGCAGCTTGAGCGAGACCCAGTACTTC CASSLSETQYF
TRBJ2-3 TRBD2 once TRBV30 TGTGCCTGGAGTGTAAACCCGACTAGCGGGGGGCGAGATACGCAGTATTTT CAWSVNPTSGGRDTQYF
TRBJ1-6 . . TRBV5-4 TGTGCCAGCAGCTTTTCGGCAGGGTTCAATTCACCCCTCCACTTT CASSFSAGFNSPLHF
TRBJ2-7 . . TRBV7-2 TGTGCCAGCAGCTGGGCCGAGGGAGAGCAGTACTTC CASSWAEGEQYF
TRBJ1-2 . . TRBV20-1 TGCAGTGCTAGGGACAGCAATGGCTACACCTTC CSARDSNGYTF
TRBJ1-5 . . TRBV6-2/TRBV6-3 TGTGCCAGCAGTTACGCACAGCAGCCCCAGCATTTT CASSYAQQPQHF
TRBJ2-3 . . TRBV12-3/TRBV12-4 TGTGCCAGCCGTAGGGGGGATACGCAGTATTTT CASRRGDTQYF
TRBJ1-1 TRBD1 . TRBV9 TGTGCCAGCAGTCTGACAGGGACCGAAGCTTTCTTT CASSLTGTEAFF
TRBJ2-7 TRBD1 . TRBV18 TGTGCCAGCTCACCACTGGGACAGAGCTACGAGCAGTACTTC CASSPLGQSYEQYF
TRBJ2-7 TRBD1 . TRBV7-9 TGTGCCAGCAGCTTAAGGGGGCAGGGCGGCGAGCAGTACTTC CASSLRGQGGEQYF
TRBJ1-1 . once TRBV6-2/TRBV6-3 TGTGCCAGCAGCCTTAGGACAGCGAACACTGAAGCTTTCTTT CASSLRTANTEAFF
TRBJ1-1 . . TRBV6-1 TGTGCCAGCAGTGATTCGGGGAGGCAAGCTTTCTTT CASSDSGRQAFF
TRBJ1-1 . . TRBV28 TGTGCCAGCAGTATACAGGGTACTGAAGCTTTCTTT CASSIQGTEAFF
TRBJ2-5 TRBD1 once TRBV20-1 TGCAGCAGGGACAGGGGTGAGACCCAGTACTTC CSRDRGETQYF
TRBJ1-2 TRBD1 few TRBV7-8 TGTGCCAGCACCATCGCCCCCCCGGCCGACAGGGAAGTCTATGGCTACACCTTC CASTIAPPADREVYGYTF
TRBJ2-1 . . TRBV4-2 TGTGCCAGCAGCCAAGAGGTTGGGGGGGCCTCCAATGAGCAGTTCTTC CASSQEVGGASNEQFF
TRBJ2-5 . . TRBV7-2 TGTGCCAGCAGCTTAGGGTCCTTAACAGGGTCGGCAGAGACCCAGTACTTC CASSLGSLTGSAETQYF
TRBJ2-7 TRBD2 . TRBV7-8 TGTGCCAGCAGCTTAGCTAGCGGGGGGATTAACTCCTACGAGCAGTACTTC CASSLASGGINSYEQYF
TRBJ1-4 . . TRBV28 TGTGCCAGCAGTTTCCGAGGGTGGGAAAAACTGTTTTTT CASSFRGWEKLFF
TRBJ2-7 . . TRBV7-9 TGTGCCAGCAGCTTTTCCGGCGAGCAGTACTTC CASSFSGEQYF
TRBJ2-1 TRBD2 . TRBV19 TGTGCCAGTAGTGGGGAGCGGGGGGCTATTTACAATGAGCAGTTCTTC CASSGERGAIYNEQFF
TRBJ2-7 . . TRBV6-2/TRBV6-3 TGTGCCAGCAGTTCGACATACCGGGACTCAACCTACGAGCAGTACTTC CASSSTYRDSTYEQYF
TRBJ2-2 TRBD1 few TRBV7-2 TGTGCCAGCAGCTTAGAACGGGACAGGGGTCAGAACACCGGGGAGCTGTTTTTT CASSLERDRGQNTGELFF
TRBJ2-4 . . TRBV19 TGTGCCAGTAGTATAGGTCAGGCCAAAAACATTCAGTACTTC CASSIGQAKNIQYF
TRBJ1-1 TRBD1 . TRBV7-3 TGTGCCAGCAGCTTAAGACAGGGGCAGGGGGCTTTCTTT CASSLRQGQGAFF